What follows are 12 T cell receptor beta chains derived from one specimen sequenced in a study of blood T cell repertoires in COVID-19 (dated by TCRdb to the early 2020s). The method behind the library was the immunoSEQ multiplex PCR assay. The table comes from immuneACCESS by way of TCRdb, which keeps in-frame sequences with V and J called. Part of the clones is missing from these tables; in studies checked, under half for an unresolved V gene and the rest for unknown reasons. In all, the sample holds over 250,000 clones, and about 85% of those were seen once. 13% of the sample is held by the ten biggest clonotypes. Sequences were obtained from peripheral blood. The receptors shown here come from a human donor in a cohort sampled during active COVID-19.

This chain's CDR3 is CASSLNPLAPRGRADTQYF. In nucleotides, the CDR3 is TGTGCCAGCAGCTTAAACCCCTTGGCTCCCCGCGGCAGGGCAGATACGCAGTATTTT. V is TRBV11-2 and J is TRBJ2-3; D possibly corresponds to TRBD1 (5 bases). The V end was cut by 2 bases, the J end by 4 bases, with 25 bases between. Germline V lookup: CDR1 SGHAT, CDR2 FQNNGV. This CDR3 region has 19 residues.

The V and J genes are TRBV28 and TRBJ1-1, with unresolved D. The CDR3 spans 16 residues. Trimming removed 1 base at V and 1 base at J, with 13 bases between. Germline V gene sequence: CDR1 MDHEN, CDR2 SYDVKM. In DNA, the CDR3 is TGTGCCAGCAGTTTATTTAGCGCCGGGCGGAACACTGAAGCTTTCTTT. Translating it yields CASSLFSAGRNTEAFF.

V is TRBV10-3 and J is TRBJ2-7; 9 nucleotides match TRBD2. This CDR3 has 14 amino acids. The germline V gene has CDR1 ENHRY and CDR2 SYGVKD. The V and J ends lost 6 bases and 8 bases, in that order; junction bases with no gene match: 11. The CDR3 DNA follows: TGTGCCATCAGAGGTAGCGGGGGAACCCTCCAGCAGTACTTC. This sequence encodes CAIRGSGGTLQQYF.

This rearrangement joins TRBV3-1 (or the pseudogene TRBV3-2) to TRBJ1-1; 7 nucleotides align to TRBD1. The V segment lost 4 bases and the J segment 8 bases; nucleotides outside the gene matches: 7. Per germline, CDR1 LGHDT and CDR2 YNNKEL (reference sequence). This CDR3 contains 13 residues. DNA of the CDR3: TGTGCCAGCAGCCTTACCCTGGACAGGGAAGCTTTCTTT. It codes for CASSLTLDREAFF.

This chain links TRBV27 with TRBJ2-7; D unresolved. The germline V gene encodes CDR1 MNHEY and CDR2 SMNVEV (reference sequence). The CDR3 loop spans 16 amino acids. V was cut by 6 bases and J by 0 bases, with 18 bases left in between. CDR3 nucleotide sequence: TGTGCCAGCAGCCCCTCTAAGATAGCCTCCTCCTACGAGCAGTACTTC. Residues: CASSPSKIASSYEQYF.

This clone was detected once. The chain carries TRBV6-2 or TRBV6-3 and TRBJ2-1; no reliable D call. Trimming took 3 bases from V and 6 from J, leaving 6 bases between them. The CDR3 runs 12 residues. Germline CDR1 MNHEY, CDR2 SVGEGT. In DNA form, the CDR3 reads TGTGCCAGCAGTTATCTTCTCAATGAGCAGTTCTTC. Its translation is CASSYLLNEQFF.

This rearrangement joins TRBV7-2 to TRBJ2-3; D perhaps matches TRBD2 (5 bases). The CDR3 covers 15 residues. The germline V gene has CDR1 SGHTA and CDR2 FQGNSA. The ends were cut back, 3 bases at V and 2 bases at J, with 12 bases in the middle. This chain's CDR3 is CASSLGAGATDTQYF. CDR3 sequence (DNA): TGTGCCAGCAGCTTGGGAGCAGGAGCCACAGATACGCAGTATTTT.

The V gene is TRBV24-1, the J gene TRBJ1-4; 7 bases match TRBD1. This CDR3 contains 22 residues. Germline V gene lookup returns CDR1 KGHDR and CDR2 SFDVKD. Germline trimming cut 0 bases from V and 7 bases from J; bases unmatched to any gene: 25. In DNA, the CDR3 is TGTGCCACCAGTGATTTGCTTGTGCGGGTTACCCCCAAGGACAGGTCGGGTGAAAAACTGTTTTTT. Its protein product is CATSDLLVRVTPKDRSGEKLFF.

The gene calls are TRBV11-2 and TRBJ2-1, with D tentatively TRBD2 (5 bases). V was shortened by 5 bases and J by 4 bases, with 21 bases between the two germline ends. The CDR3 is 17 amino acids. CDR1 is SGHAT, CDR2 FQNNGV, per germline. CDR3 in amino acids: CASSRIGGQIWYNEQFF. The DNA for the CDR3 is TGTGCCAGCAGCCGAATTGGAGGCCAGATCTGGTACAATGAGCAGTTCTTC.

Turning to this clone: Other DNA sequences of this sample code for an identical CDR3. The gene calls are TRBV4-1 and TRBJ1-2, with D uncertain. The V gene's germline CDR1 is MGHRA and CDR2 YSYEKL. V shed 1 base and J shed 3 bases, with 6 bases lying between them. This CDR3 is built from 13 residues. CDR3 sequence (DNA): TGCGCCAGCAGCCAAGCGGAGGACTATGGCTACACCTTC. Protein sequence: CASSQAEDYGYTF.

CDR3 DNA: TGTGCCAGCGGTAGGATGGGGAGGGTGGATACGCAGTATTTT. It translates to CASGRMGRVDTQYF. The V call is TRBV27, the J call TRBJ2-3, with 7 nucleotides matching TRBD2. The CDR3 extends over 14 amino acids. Per germline, CDR1 MNHEY and CDR2 SMNVEV (reference sequence). V dropped 8 bases and J dropped 6; count of bases not matched to a gene: 11.

This chain joins TRBV10-3 and TRBJ1-4, with 8 bases identical to TRBD1. V shed 6 bases and J 5 bases; nucleotides not matched to a gene: 5. This CDR3 is built from 14 residues. The germline gives CDR1 ENHRY, CDR2 SYGVKD. CDR3 amino acids: CAIRGQGANEKLFF. CDR3 nucleotide sequence: TGTGCCATCAGAGGTCAGGGGGCGAATGAAAAACTGTTTTTT.